The 19 T cell receptor beta chains given below trace back to one sample, sequenced in a study of blood T cell repertoires in COVID-19. TCRdb keeps only in-frame clones here, not all; method: immunoSEQ multiplex PCR. This sample has about 71,000 clones, with around 91% found just once. Input material: peripheral blood. The receptors were gathered from a man over 45 with acute or convalescent COVID-19.

V gene TRBV7-9 combines with J gene TRBJ1-2; 11 bases line up with TRBD1. Losses at the gene ends were 6 bases for V and 5 bases for J; bases not matched to a gene: 2. The CDR3 runs 13 residues. Germline V gene data show CDR1 as SEHNR and CDR2 as FQNEAQ (reference sequence). The CDR3 loop is CASRGTGGYGYTF. CDR3 DNA: TGTGCCAGCAGGGGGACAGGGGGGTATGGCTACACCTTC.

The table lists this clone with a count of one. The V and J genes are TRBV2 and TRBJ1-6; D not resolved. The V gene lost 7 bases and the J gene lost 6 bases, with 10 bases spanning the gap. The length of the CDR3 is 13 residues. Germline CDR1 reads SNHLY; CDR2 reads FYNNEI. DNA of the CDR3: TGTGCCAGCACGCTGGGGAGTAATTCACCCCTCCACTTT. This codes for CASTLGSNSPLHF.

The chain combines TRBV2 with TRBJ2-3; D not resolved. V was cut by 6 bases and J by 3 bases, with 16 bases left in between. CDR3 length: 15 residues. The germline gives CDR1 SNHLY, CDR2 FYNNEI. The CDR3 sequence: CASSTRLRSTDTQYF. CDR3 sequence (DNA): TGTGCCAGCAGCACCCGACTTCGATCTACAGATACGCAGTATTTT.

V usage is TRBV5-4 and J usage is TRBJ2-1; the D gene is possibly TRBD1 (6 bases). V shed 2 bases and J shed 0 bases, with 9 bases lying between them. CDR1 SGHNT and CDR2 YYREEE come from the germline V gene (reference sequence). The CDR3 extends over 15 amino acids. CDR3 DNA: TGTGCCAGCAGCTTAACAGGGAGCTCCTACAATGAGCAGTTCTTC. It is translated as CASSLTGSSYNEQFF. The full variable domain, with the rest looked up from reference TRBV5-4 and TRBJ2-1, is ETGVTQSPTHLIKTRGQQVTLRCSSQSGHNTVSWYQQALGQGPQFIFQYYREEENGRGNFPPRFSGLQFPNYSSELNVNALELDDSALYLCASSLTGSSYNEQFFGPGTRLTVL.

The chain employs TRBV15 and TRBJ1-6; D is undetermined. The CDR3 spans 16 residues. V lost 5 bases, J lost 0 bases, and 11 bases lay in between. Germline V lookup: CDR1 LNHNV, CDR2 YYDKDF (reference sequence). The CDR3 reads CATSSRESSYNSPLHF. The CDR3 coding sequence is TGTGCCACCAGCTCTCGAGAGAGCTCCTATAATTCACCCCTCCACTTT. The entire variable domain, with the rest obtained from reference TRBV15 and TRBJ1-6, is as follows: DAMVIQNPRYQVTQFGKPVTLSCSQTLNHNVMYWYQQKSSQAPKLLFHYYDKDFNNEADTPDNFQSRRPNTSFCFLDIRSPGLGDTAMYLCATSSRESSYNSPLHFGNGTRLTVT.

The J gene is TRBJ2-7, the V gene TRBV28; 8 bases fit TRBD1. Germline V gene lookup returns CDR1 MDHEN and CDR2 SYDVKM. The CDR3 is 15 residues long. The J segment lost 3 bases and the V segment lost 6 bases, leaving 10 bases of the junction unmatched. In DNA, the CDR3 is TGTGCCAGCAGGGACCCCGGACAGGGAAACTACGAGCAGTACTTC. Translated: CASRDPGQGNYEQYF.

The V and J genes are TRBV10-3 and TRBJ1-6; possible D gene TRBD1, 6 bases. V was trimmed by 2 bases and J by 7 bases, leaving 15 bases between them. The CDR3 is 16 amino acids. CDR1 and CDR2 (germline): ENHRY, SYGVKD. The CDR3 bases are TGTGCCATCAGTGAGGCGGACCGAGGGGGAAATTCACCCCTCCACTTT. It specifies CAISEADRGGNSPLHF.

This clone was detected only once. This chain links TRBV3-1 (or the pseudogene TRBV3-2) with TRBJ2-7, with D possibly being TRBD2 (6 bases). The CDR3 covers 16 residues. Germline V CDR1 and CDR2: LGHDT, YNNKEL (reference sequence). Trimming removed 1 base at V and 0 bases at J, with 13 bases between. The CDR3 sequence: CASSQGTGRSSYEQYF. CDR3 in DNA: TGTGCCAGCAGCCAAGGGACCGGGAGAAGCTCCTACGAGCAGTACTTC.

The V gene is TRBV5-1, the J gene TRBJ1-4; TRBD1 might be the D (5 bases). V was clipped by 4 bases and J by 11 bases, with 15 bases between them. Germline CDR1 is SGHRS and CDR2 is YFSETQ. The CDR3 loop spans 13 amino acids. CDR3 amino acids: CASSPPQGPKLFF. CDR3 DNA: TGCGCCAGCAGCCCCCCCCAGGGTCCGAAACTGTTTTTT. The full variable domain, rest sourced from reference TRBV5-1 and TRBJ1-4, is KAGVTQTPRYLIKTRGQQVTLSCSPISGHRSVSWYQQTPGQGLQFLFEYFSETQRNKGNFPGRFSGRQFSNSRSEMNVSTLELGDSALYLCASSPPQGPKLFFGSGTQLSVL.

The chain is built from TRBV1 and TRBJ2-2; TRBD2 is the table's D call, not checked against the DNA. TRBV1 is a known pseudogene. CDR3 length: 17 amino acids. The CDR3 here is CTSSQKLAGGDTGELFF. The CDR3 coding sequence is TGCACCAGCAGCCAAAAACTAGCGGGAGGCGACACCGGGGAGCTGTTTTTT.

The J gene is TRBJ2-1, the V gene TRBV27, with 9 bases fitting TRBD1. The CDR3 extends over 16 amino acids. From germline, CDR1 is MNHEY and CDR2 SMNVEV (reference sequence). V lost 5 bases and J lost 8; bases outside the gene matches: 13. Written as DNA, the CDR3 is TGTGCCAGCAGTCCTAACGAGGGGGACAGGGTATATGAGCAGTTCTTC. It codes for CASSPNEGDRVYEQFF.

The chain recombines TRBV19 with TRBJ1-5; 10 bases map to TRBD1. CDR1 is LNHDA and CDR2 is SQIVND in the germline V gene (reference sequence). The CDR3 is 14 residues long. The J segment lost 4 bases and the V segment lost 11 bases, leaving 8 bases of the junction unmatched. The CDR3 protein is CAVSRDRGNQPQHF. The CDR3 nucleotides read TGTGCCGTTTCCCGGGACAGGGGAAATCAGCCCCAGCATTTT.

The chain is built from TRBV18 and TRBJ1-5; tentative D call: TRBD1 (6 bases). Germline V gene lookup returns CDR1 KGHSH and CDR2 LQKENI. This CDR3 has 16 amino acids. V was trimmed by 2 bases and J by 2 bases, leaving 13 bases between them. The CDR3 spells CASSPGPPGGNQPQHF. The DNA for the CDR3 is TGTGCCAGCTCACCAGGCCCTCCAGGGGGCAATCAGCCCCAGCATTTT.

This chain joins TRBV30 and TRBJ2-5; possible D gene TRBD2, 5 bases. V lost 1 base and J 5 bases, leaving 14 bases between the germline ends. CDR3 length equals 14 residues. In germline, CDR1 is GTSNPN, CDR2 SVGIG (reference sequence). The CDR3 sequence is CAWSGTASGETQYF. CDR3 nucleotide sequence: TGTGCCTGGAGTGGGACTGCCTCGGGTGAGACCCAGTACTTC.

Here the CDR3 DNA reads TGTGCCAGCTCACCCCGAGTCAATAGCGGGTCTATCAATGAGCAGTTCTTC. Translation gives CASSPRVNSGSINEQFF. The V call is TRBV18, the J call TRBJ2-1; TRBD2 matches at 7 bases. J gave up 6 bases and V 3 bases, and 14 bases lay outside the gene matches. Germline V gives CDR1 KGHSH, CDR2 LQKENI. There are 17 residues in the CDR3.

This chain links TRBV4-1 with TRBJ1-6, with D perhaps matching TRBD1 (5 bases). Deletions cut 3 bases from V and 11 bases from J, with 17 bases between. Germline CDR1 and CDR2: MGHRA and YSYEKL. There are 15 residues in the CDR3. The CDR3 nucleotides are TGCGCCAGCAGCCAGGAGGGACCGGCCCTGACACCCCTCCACTTT. Translated, it gives CASSQEGPALTPLHF.

The gene calls are TRBV21-1 and TRBJ1-1; TRBD1 is taken as the D call from the table, unchecked against the DNA. TRBV21-1 is a listed pseudogene. CDR3 length equals 18 residues. DNA of the CDR3: TGTGCCAGCAGCAAAGAGGGGACAGGGGGCTCTTTTGACACTGAAGCTTTCTTT. Its protein product is CASSKEGTGGSFDTEAFF.

The chain uses TRBV7-2 and TRBJ1-5, with D hard to call. Deletions cut 2 bases from V and 7 bases from J, with 15 bases between. CDR1 is SGHTA and CDR2 is FQGNSA in the germline V gene. The CDR3 totals 15 residues. The CDR3 coding sequence is TGTGCCAGCAGCTTAACGGCATCCGCTAGCCAGCCCCAGCATTTT. This translates into CASSLTASASQPQHF.

J is TRBJ1-4 and V is TRBV7-6; the match to TRBD1 covers 8 bases. In germline, CDR1 is SGHVS, CDR2 FNYEAQ. This CDR3 contains 16 residues. V lost 7 bases to trimming and J lost 3 bases; unmatched junction nucleotides: 10. The CDR3 sequence: CASTTPTGGANEKLFF. The CDR3 coding sequence is TGTGCCAGCACTACACCTACAGGGGGAGCTAATGAAAAACTGTTTTTT.